The rows below give T cell receptor beta chains drawn from one sample of a study of T cell repertoires in cytomegalovirus infection. TCRdb fed the reads into MiXCR, producing one record per CDR3 protein. Of some 220,000 distinct CDR3 sequences listed, 6.5% are singletons. Sample: PBMCs. Receptors were obtained from a human donor in good health (CMV status not recorded). Some clones in this sample may be carry-over from other donors' samples. The CDR3 runs from the conserved cysteine through the conserved F or W. The order of the fields is J gene, clone size, D gene, V gene, CDR3 DNA, CDR3 protein. A D gene is named only where the DNA matches it firmly. Some rows have no size entry. The others give once, few or many, or a class for an expanded clone.

j_call: TRBJ1-1; clone_size: many; d_call: NA; v_call: TRBV28; cdr3_nt: TGTGCCAGCAGTTTGCAGAACACTGAAGCTTTCTTT; cdr3_aa: CASSLQNTEAFF
j_call: TRBJ1-5; clone_size: many; d_call: NA; v_call: TRBV6-2/TRBV6-3; cdr3_nt: TGTGCCAGCAGCCGCGACAGTGCAGTAGCCCAGCCCCAGCATTTT; cdr3_aa: CASSRDSAVAQPQHF
j_call: TRBJ1-5; clone_size: NA; d_call: NA; v_call: TRBV19; cdr3_nt: TGTGCCAGTAGTATAGAAGGGAGCAATCAGCCCCAGCATTTT; cdr3_aa: CASSIEGSNQPQHF
j_call: TRBJ2-2; clone_size: many; d_call: TRBD1; v_call: TRBV6-5; cdr3_nt: TGTGCCAGCAGTAGGACAGGGGGCATCACCGGGGAGCTGTTTTTT; cdr3_aa: CASSRTGGITGELFF
j_call: TRBJ1-4; clone_size: many; d_call: TRBD1; v_call: TRBV5-1; cdr3_nt: TGCGCCAGCAGCTTTGCACCTTCCGGACAGGGCGATGAAAAACTGTTTTTT; cdr3_aa: CASSFAPSGQGDEKLFF
j_call: TRBJ2-7; clone_size: NA; d_call: TRBD1; v_call: TRBV9; cdr3_nt: TGTGCCAGCAGCGTGACAGGGGGGTTTTCCTACGAGCAGTACTTC; cdr3_aa: CASSVTGGFSYEQYF
j_call: TRBJ1-1; clone_size: many; d_call: NA; v_call: TRBV9; cdr3_nt: TGTGCCAGCAGCGTATACAGGGACACGAACACTGAAGCTTTCTTT; cdr3_aa: CASSVYRDTNTEAFF
j_call: TRBJ1-1; clone_size: many; d_call: NA; v_call: TRBV7-2; cdr3_nt: TGTGCCAGCAGCAAACTCTGGGGCTACAGGGAGTCTGAAGCTTTCTTT; cdr3_aa: CASSKLWGYRESEAFF
j_call: TRBJ2-5; clone_size: many; d_call: NA; v_call: TRBV28; cdr3_nt: TGTGCCAGCAGTTTTCAGGGGCTCCAAGAGACCCAGTACTTC; cdr3_aa: CASSFQGLQETQYF
j_call: TRBJ2-2; clone_size: many; d_call: NA; v_call: TRBV9; cdr3_nt: TGTGCCAGCACCCCGACCGCCCTCAGTGTGGGGGAGCTGTTTTTT; cdr3_aa: CASTPTALSVGELFF
j_call: TRBJ2-3; clone_size: few; d_call: TRBD2; v_call: TRBV27; cdr3_nt: TGTGCCAGCAGTCACTTAGCGGGGGGGAGCACAGATACGCAGTATTTT; cdr3_aa: CASSHLAGGSTDTQYF
j_call: TRBJ1-5; clone_size: many; d_call: NA; v_call: TRBV27; cdr3_nt: TGTGCCAGCAAAAGGACAGACCTTAGCAATCAGCCCCAGCATTTT; cdr3_aa: CASKRTDLSNQPQHF
j_call: TRBJ2-3; clone_size: many; d_call: NA; v_call: TRBV5-1; cdr3_nt: TGCGCCAGCAGCGAGCGGACTGGGAAGAACACAGATACGCAGTATTTT; cdr3_aa: CASSERTGKNTDTQYF
j_call: TRBJ2-2; clone_size: few; d_call: TRBD2; v_call: TRBV7-3; cdr3_nt: TGTGCCAGTGGCCGGGGGGGCAACACCGGGGAGCTGTTTTTT; cdr3_aa: CASGRGGNTGELFF
j_call: TRBJ1-5; clone_size: many; d_call: NA; v_call: TRBV19; cdr3_nt: TGTGCCAGTAGTATTCTCGACAGGAATCAGCCCCAGCATTTT; cdr3_aa: CASSILDRNQPQHF
j_call: TRBJ2-7; clone_size: many; d_call: NA; v_call: TRBV3-1; cdr3_nt: TGTGCCAGCAGCCAAGGGCAGGGTAACTACGAGCAGTACTTC; cdr3_aa: CASSQGQGNYEQYF
j_call: TRBJ2-3; clone_size: few; d_call: NA; v_call: TRBV10-3; cdr3_nt: TGTGCCATCAGTGATCTGGGATCGAATTACACAGATACGCAGTATTTT; cdr3_aa: CAISDLGSNYTDTQYF